The clone carrying this T cell receptor (beta chain) was seen only a few times. The antigen is undetermined. The sample comes from a study of blood T cells in healthy people across ages. The study's findings and limits: Unknown donor CMV status possibly confounded expanded clonotype changes.

V gave up 4 bases and J gave up 9 bases; unmatched junction bases: 11. CDR3 length equals 17 residues. The germline gives CDR1 MDHEN, CDR2 SYDVKM. The authors ran a second PCR of about 7 to 11 cycles using a sample-barcoded 5' primer and a J-beta primer mix. Template switching added a 12-random-nucleotide identifier to every cDNA molecule. TCRdb analysed the 5' RACE reads with MiXCR anew, one entry per CDR3 protein. The sample includes about 670,000 distinct CDR3 sequences, around 41% of them seen just once. This rearrangement joins TRBV28 to TRBJ2-1; 14 positions agree with TRBD2. The sequence was collected from an elderly man in good health. The sequencing input was blood. The CDR3 sequence is CASSSSGTSGRRVEQFF. The CDR3 DNA is TGTGCCAGCAGTTCATCCGGGACTAGCGGGAGAAGGGTTGAGCAGTTCTTC.